This TCR beta chain stems from a study of control samples from healthy donors and cancer patients. CDR3 length equals 13 residues. Looked up from germline, CDR1 is SGHRS and CDR2 is YFSETQ. The V end lost 5 bases, the J end lost 8 bases, and 11 bases lay between the germline ends. Measured with immunoSEQ multiplex PCR; TCRdb has only the in-frame clones, and not every one. The sample holds 69,000 or so clones; about 95% are singletons and the top ten take approximately 3%. Sequenced: blood. The receptor's source is a woman aged 25 to 39 in good health. The rearrangement uses TRBV5-1 and TRBJ1-6; the D gene is possibly TRBD1 (6 bases). The CDR3 here is CASRPDSYSPLHF. In DNA, the CDR3 is TGCGCCAGCAGACCGGACAGCTATTCACCCCTCCACTTT.